The 25 T cell receptor beta chains below come from one sample, sequenced in a study of cytomegalovirus exposure and HLA in healthy donors. The PCR ran on 60 Vbeta and 13 Jbeta primers. Sequenced by immunoSEQ multiplex PCR; TCRdb stores in-frame clones only, minus some. The repertoire has approximately 100,000 clones, under 85% of them found once; the top ten carry 1.5% to 2%. Sequenced material: PBMCs. The receptor set was obtained from a woman aged 40 to 55 in good health and CMV-seronegative.

This CDR3 reads CASSQDPLGFQGRGSSYNEQFF. The DNA of the CDR3 is TGTGCCAGCAGCCAAGACCCTCTCGGATTTCAGGGGAGAGGGAGCTCCTACAATGAGCAGTTCTTC. The rearrangement joins TRBV4-2 to TRBJ2-1, with a weak D call TRBD1 (6 bases). V was pared by 0 bases and J by 0 bases, with 27 bases between. The CDR3 covers 22 residues. The V gene's germline CDR1 is LGHNA and CDR2 YNFKEQ.

This clone was counted between two and nine times. V is TRBV2 and J is TRBJ2-1, with D possibly being TRBD1 (5 bases). Germline-derived CDR1 and CDR2 are SNHLY and FYNNEI. The CDR3 contains 15 residues. The germline V and J ends were trimmed by 6 bases and 0 bases, with 12 bases remaining between them. The CDR3 protein is CASRAGPSSYNEQFF. The CDR3 DNA reads as TGTGCCAGCAGGGCAGGGCCGAGCTCCTACAATGAGCAGTTCTTC.

CDR3 loop: CASSLRTSEADTQYF. Written as DNA, the CDR3 is TGTGCCAGCAGCTTAAGGACTAGCGAAGCAGATACGCAGTATTTT. This sequence joins TRBV11-2 and TRBJ2-3, with 9 bases fitting TRBD2. Trimming removed 2 bases from V and 4 bases from J; junction bases left unmatched: 4. This CDR3 has 15 residues. The germline gives CDR1 SGHAT, CDR2 FQNNGV.

This chain uses TRBV9 with TRBJ2-1; D gene unclear. Deletions cut 2 bases from V and 4 bases from J, with 4 bases between. The CDR3 extends over 12 amino acids. Germline CDR1 SGDLS, CDR2 YYNGEE. The chain's CDR3 is CASSVRYNEQFF. The CDR3 nucleotides read TGTGCCAGCAGCGTCCGGTACAATGAGCAGTTCTTC. Combining the CDR3 with reference TRBV9 and TRBJ2-1 gives the whole variable domain DSGVTQTPKHLITATGQRVTLRCSPRSGDLSVYWYQQSLDQGLQFLIQYYNGEERAKGNILERFSAQQFPDLHSELNLSSLELGDSALYFCASSVRYNEQFFGPGTRLTVL.

The J gene is TRBJ2-7, the V gene TRBV9, with D perhaps matching TRBD2 (5 bases). The CDR3 spans 12 residues. Trimming stripped 0 bases from V and 5 bases from J, with 6 bases between. Germline CDR1 is SGDLS and CDR2 is YYNGEE. Here the CDR3 DNA reads TGTGCCAGCAGCGTAGAGGAGGACGAGCAGTACTTC. This translates into CASSVEEDEQYF.

The rearrangement links TRBV5-4 to TRBJ2-3; no clear D gene. V lost 2 bases and J 4 bases, leaving 8 bases between the germline ends. The CDR3 runs 13 residues. Looked up from germline, CDR1 is SGHNT and CDR2 is YYREEE (reference sequence). The chain's CDR3 is CASSFSGPDTQYF. The CDR3 DNA reads as TGTGCCAGCAGCTTTTCGGGTCCAGATACGCAGTATTTT.

To note about this clone: This CDR3 is also generated by other DNA sequences in the sample. The chain uses TRBV5-4 and TRBJ1-5; 7 nucleotides match TRBD1. J gave up 2 bases and V 2 bases, and 1 base lay outside the gene matches. CDR3 size: 14 residues. Per germline, CDR1 SGHNT and CDR2 YYREEE (reference sequence). The CDR3 DNA is TGTGCCAGCAGCTTAGGGGGCGGCAATCAGCCCCAGCATTTT. It yields the protein CASSLGGGNQPQHF. Drawing the rest from reference TRBV5-4 and TRBJ1-5, the complete variable domain is ETGVTQSPTHLIKTRGQQVTLRCSSQSGHNTVSWYQQALGQGPQFIFQYYREEENGRGNFPPRFSGLQFPNYSSELNVNALELDDSALYLCASSLGGGNQPQHFGDGTRLSIL.

The chain couples TRBV7-3 to TRBJ2-1; the D gene is possibly TRBD1 (5 bases). The CDR3 runs 16 residues. V was cut by 2 bases and J by 0 bases, with 11 bases left in between. Germline CDR1 SGHTA, CDR2 FQGTGA. CDR3 in amino acids: CASSLLGLSSYNEQFF. The CDR3, as DNA: TGTGCCAGCAGCTTATTGGGGCTCAGCTCCTACAATGAGCAGTTCTTC.

V and J are TRBV6-1 and TRBJ2-7; 10 nucleotides line up with TRBD2. V was clipped by 6 bases and J by 1 base; unmatched bases: 6. CDR1 is MNHNS and CDR2 is SASEGT in the germline V gene. The CDR3 totals 15 residues. CDR3 sequence reads: CASRRGLAISYEQYF. The CDR3 DNA sequence: TGTGCCAGCAGAAGGGGACTAGCGATTTCCTACGAGCAGTACTTC.

The table lists this clone with a few counts. The rearrangement uses TRBV7-3 and TRBJ2-1; 10 bases map to TRBD2. Germline values: CDR1 SGHTA, CDR2 FQGTGA. The V segment lost 0 bases and the J segment 3 bases; nucleotides outside the gene matches: 2. The CDR3 totals 16 residues. The chain's CDR3 is CASSLTLAGGYNEQFF. The DNA for the CDR3 is TGTGCCAGCAGCTTAACCTTAGCGGGAGGCTACAATGAGCAGTTCTTC.

This clone was counted between two and nine times. The CDR3 protein is CASSSGRQGTNEKLFF. CDR3 in DNA: TGTGCCAGCAGCTCAGGGCGACAGGGAACGAATGAAAAACTGTTTTTT. This rearrangement joins TRBV7-9 to TRBJ1-4, with 7 bases identical to TRBD1. This CDR3 spans 16 amino acids. Losses at the gene ends were 4 bases for V and 5 bases for J; bases not matched to a gene: 10. CDR1 and CDR2 from the germline V gene are SEHNR and FQNEAQ (reference sequence).

The chain couples TRBV2 to TRBJ1-6, with D possibly being TRBD1 (6 bases). The CDR3 length is 17 residues. Trimming cost V 3 bases and J 1 base, with 13 bases left between them. CDR1 SNHLY and CDR2 FYNNEI come from the germline V gene. The DNA of the CDR3 is TGTGCCAGCAGTGACGGGGGGCAGAGTTCCTATAATTCACCCCTCCACTTT. Its protein product is CASSDGGQSSYNSPLHF. Variable domain in full (rest from reference TRBV2 and TRBJ1-6): EPEVTQTPSHQVTQMGQEVILRCVPISNHLYFYWYRQILGQKVEFLVSFYNNEISEKSEIFDDQFSVERPDGSNFTLKIRSTKLEDSAMYFCASSDGGQSSYNSPLHFGNGTRLTVT.

This clone was counted between two and nine times. This chain links TRBV21-1 with TRBJ2-7; the D call of TRBD2 is as the table states it, not checked on the DNA. TRBV21-1 corresponds to a pseudogene. The CDR3 totals 15 residues. CDR3 protein: CASSNAGLKPYEQYF. DNA for the CDR3: TGTGCCAGCAGCAATGCGGGACTGAAACCCTACGAGCAGTACTTC.

This chain connects TRBV10-3 to TRBJ2-7; possibly TRBD2 for D (6 bases). There are 16 residues in the CDR3. The germline gives CDR1 ENHRY, CDR2 SYGVKD. Trimming shortened V by 11 bases and J by 5 bases, and 28 bases separated the two germline ends. CDR3 nucleotides: TGTGCCTCTGCCAGTGTAAGGCCCCGGGGGTCTGACGAGCAGTACTTC. This sequence encodes CASASVRPRGSDEQYF.

CDR3 sequence: CASSLSTIYGYTF. CDR3 coding DNA: TGTGCCAGCAGTTTAAGCACGATCTATGGCTACACCTTC. The chain links TRBV28 to TRBJ1-2; unclear D gene. The germline CDR1 and CDR2 sequences are MDHEN and SYDVKM. The V and J ends lost 2 bases and 4 bases respectively, with 8 bases between them. The CDR3 totals 13 residues.

The rearrangement links TRBV6-5 to TRBJ2-7, with D unresolved. The CDR3 is 13 residues long. Trimming left V 5 bases short and J 4 bases short, with 12 bases between. Germline V gives CDR1 MNHEY, CDR2 SVGAGI. Written as DNA, the CDR3 is TGTGCCAGCAGTCCCCGTACCCGGTACGAGCAGTACTTC. Its protein product is CASSPRTRYEQYF.

The chain combines TRBV29-1 with TRBJ1-1; TRBD1 is a possible D gene (5 bases). Germline CDR1 SQVTM, CDR2 ANQGSEA. Trimming took 6 bases from V and 3 from J, leaving 14 bases between them. The CDR3 has 13 residues. CDR3 region: CSVGVGGDTEAFF. The CDR3, as DNA: TGCAGCGTGGGGGTGGGGGGTGACACTGAAGCTTTCTTT.

The chain combines TRBV5-1 with TRBJ2-5, with 7 nucleotides matching TRBD1. J was trimmed by 5 bases and V by 3 bases; bases with no gene match: 10. The CDR3 spans 15 residues. The germline V gene encodes CDR1 SGHRS and CDR2 YFSETQ. The CDR3 DNA reads TGCGCCAGCAGCTCCTATCAGGGGGATGGGGAGACCCAGTACTTC. Protein: CASSSYQGDGETQYF.

The rearrangement uses TRBV5-4 and TRBJ2-2, with 10 positions matching TRBD2. V trimming: 3 bases; J trimming: 7 bases; junction bases outside the gene matches: 6. CDR1 SGHNT and CDR2 YYREEE come from the germline V gene (reference sequence). CDR3 size: 15 residues. CDR3 DNA: TGTGCCAGCAGCTCTCAAGCGGGAGGGGTCGGGGAGCTGTTTTTT. Translation: CASSSQAGGVGELFF. The full variable domain, with the rest looked up from reference TRBV5-4 and TRBJ2-2, is ETGVTQSPTHLIKTRGQQVTLRCSSQSGHNTVSWYQQALGQGPQFIFQYYREEENGRGNFPPRFSGLQFPNYSSELNVNALELDDSALYLCASSSQAGGVGELFFGEGSRLTVL.

V usage is TRBV7-9 and J usage is TRBJ2-6; 7 positions agree with TRBD1. This CDR3 is 19 amino acids long. Germline CDR1 reads SEHNR; CDR2 reads FQNEAQ (reference sequence). V lost 0 bases, J lost 1 base, and 9 bases stayed unmatched. CDR3 sequence: CASSLAGDSVLSGANVLTF. In nucleotides, the CDR3 is TGTGCCAGCAGCTTAGCTGGGGACAGTGTGTTGTCTGGGGCCAACGTCCTGACTTTC. The variable domain in full, completed from reference TRBV7-9 and TRBJ2-6, reads DTGVSQNPRHKITKRGQNVTFRCDPISEHNRLYWYRQTLGQGPEFLTYFQNEAQLEKSRLLSDRFSAERPKGSFSTLEIQRTEQGDSAMYLCASSLAGDSVLSGANVLTFGAGSRLTVL.

The chain joins TRBV7-6 to TRBJ2-7; D not certain. Trimming removed 2 bases at V and 0 bases at J, with 8 bases between. This CDR3 spans 14 amino acids. From germline, CDR1 is SGHVS and CDR2 FNYEAQ. The CDR3 coding sequence is TGTGCCAGCAGCTTAACAGCCCCCTCCTACGAGCAGTACTTC. As protein: CASSLTAPSYEQYF. Drawing the rest from reference TRBV7-6 and TRBJ2-7, the complete variable domain is GAGVSQSPRYKVTKRGQDVALRCDPISGHVSLYWYRQALGQGPEFLTYFNYEAQQDKSGLPNDRFSAERPEGSISTLTIQRTEQRDSAMYRCASSLTAPSYEQYFGPGTRLTVT.

The genes are TRBV30 and TRBJ2-5; 10 bases line up with TRBD2. The germline V gene encodes CDR1 GTSNPN and CDR2 SVGIG (reference sequence). V trimming: 3 bases; J trimming: 4 bases; junction bases outside the gene matches: 11. The CDR3 runs 16 residues. The CDR3 nucleotides read TGTGCCTGGAGCCCCTCCCTAGCGGGAGTTGGAGAGACCCAGTACTTC. It codes for CAWSPSLAGVGETQYF.

This rearrangement joins TRBV19 to TRBJ1-1; D is uncertain. This CDR3 spans 13 amino acids. CDR1 and CDR2 (germline): LNHDA, SQIVND (reference sequence). V gave up 5 bases and J gave up 0 bases, with 7 bases separating them. DNA of the CDR3: TGTGCCAGTAGTTCCAGGATGAACACTGAAGCTTTCTTT. It codes for CASSSRMNTEAFF.

The chain uses TRBV9 and TRBJ2-3; 7 nucleotides line up with TRBD2. In germline, CDR1 is SGDLS, CDR2 YYNGEE. This CDR3 is built from 15 residues. J was trimmed by 2 bases and V by 0 bases; bases with no gene match: 3. This chain's CDR3 is CASSVASGHTDTQYF. The CDR3 DNA reads TGTGCCAGCAGCGTAGCTAGCGGCCACACAGATACGCAGTATTTT.

The V call is TRBV7-3, the J call TRBJ2-1, with 11 bases that match TRBD2. The CDR3 runs to 15 residues. Germline loops: CDR1 SGHTA, CDR2 FQGTGA. J gave up 9 bases and V 4 bases, and 8 bases lay outside the gene matches. CDR3 protein: CASSYALAGVGEQFF. The CDR3 DNA reads TGTGCCAGCAGCTATGCACTAGCGGGAGTAGGTGAGCAGTTCTTC.